This passage covers 10 T cell receptor beta chains from one sample sequenced in a study of identifying expanded T cells in peripheral blood. Profiling relied on immunoSEQ multiplex PCR, and the TCRdb table lists in-frame clones only, not all of them. The table lists roughly 78,000 clones, roughly 90% of them singletons. The sequencing input was blood. All receptors derive from a person between 18 and 75 years old in good health.

There are a few counts of this clone. The chain is built from TRBV18 and TRBJ1-2; a possible D gene is TRBD1 (6 bases). CDR3 length: 15 residues. Trimming removed 3 bases from V and 0 bases from J, with 11 bases in between. CDR1 KGHSH and CDR2 LQKENI come from the germline V gene. Here the CDR3 DNA reads TGTGCCAGCTCACCGCGGACAGAAACTAACTATGGCTACACCTTC. This sequence encodes CASSPRTETNYGYTF.

This chain uses TRBV6-5 with TRBJ2-7, with 9 bases that match TRBD1. V gave up 0 bases and J gave up 4 bases; unmatched junction bases: 4. This CDR3 contains 15 residues. Germline V lookup: CDR1 MNHEY, CDR2 SVGAGI. The CDR3 loop is CASSYSATGGYEQYF. CDR3 coding DNA: TGTGCCAGCAGTTACTCTGCGACAGGGGGTTACGAGCAGTACTTC.

The chain carries TRBV6-5 and TRBJ1-1; TRBD1 might be the D (6 bases). This CDR3 has 14 residues. The V end was cut by 2 bases, the J end by 5 bases, with 12 bases between. The germline V gene has CDR1 MNHEY and CDR2 SVGAGI. The CDR3 loop is CASSYRGAGTEAFF. The CDR3, as DNA: TGTGCCAGCAGTTACAGGGGGGCTGGAACTGAAGCTTTCTTT.

V is TRBV29-1 and J is TRBJ1-1, with D possibly being TRBD1 (6 bases). The germline CDR1 and CDR2 sequences are SQVTM and ANQGSEA. The CDR3 covers 15 residues. V dropped 4 bases and J dropped 1 base, with 16 bases sitting between them. The CDR3 is CSVGSRGRKNTEAFF. CDR3 nucleotides: TGCAGCGTTGGGAGTCGGGGGCGGAAGAACACTGAAGCTTTCTTT.

The J gene is TRBJ2-2, the V gene TRBV7-6; possible D gene TRBD2, 5 bases. Germline V CDR1 and CDR2: SGHVS, FNYEAQ. The length of the CDR3 is 15 residues. V lost 5 bases and J 5 bases, leaving 15 bases between the germline ends. The CDR3 reads CASSLAGSATGELFF. DNA for the CDR3: TGTGCCAGCAGCCTCGCTGGGAGTGCAACCGGGGAGCTGTTTTTT.

V is TRBV2 and J is TRBJ2-1; D not certain. V was cut by 2 bases and J by 0 bases, with 11 bases left in between. CDR3 length: 16 residues. From germline, CDR1 is SNHLY and CDR2 FYNNEI. The CDR3 bases are TGTGCCAGCAGTGAAACGGGCAGCATCTCCTACAATGAGCAGTTCTTC. This translates into CASSETGSISYNEQFF.

CDR3 sequence reads: CASSPPRGGQGAGTGELFF. The CDR3 region has the DNA TGTGCCAGCAGTCCCCCCCGGGGAGGACAGGGGGCGGGCACCGGGGAGCTGTTTTTT. The rearrangement links TRBV27 to TRBJ2-2; 11 nucleotides match TRBD1. The CDR3 loop spans 19 amino acids. The germline V gene has CDR1 MNHEY and CDR2 SMNVEV (reference sequence). V gave up 5 bases and J gave up 4 bases; unmatched junction bases: 15.

The gene calls are TRBV27 and TRBJ1-1; D might be TRBD1 (5 bases). CDR1 and CDR2 from the germline V gene are MNHEY and SMNVEV (reference sequence). The CDR3 is 13 amino acids. V lost 10 bases, J lost 0 bases, and 12 bases lay in between. CDR3 DNA: TGTGCCACCCAGTACAGGTTGAACACTGAAGCTTTCTTT. Its protein is CATQYRLNTEAFF.

The table lists this clone with a count of one. One end of the junction is discordant with germline, which a read error may explain. CDR3 sequence (DNA): TGCGCCAGCAGCCAAAGACAGAACCCCGGGGAGCTGTTTTTT. Protein: CASSQRQNPGELFF. The chain joins TRBV4-3 to TRBJ2-2, with a tentative D call TRBD1 (5 bases). The CDR3 runs 14 residues. Germline V gives CDR1 LGHNA, CDR2 YSLEER.

This clone was observed a single time. The chain links TRBV21-1 to TRBJ1-3. TRBV21-1 counts as a pseudogene. The CDR3 runs to 14 residues. The CDR3 nucleotides are TGTGCCAGCAGCAAAAGAAGCTCTGGAAACACCATATATTTT. Its protein is CASSKRSSGNTIYF.